The 21 T cell receptor beta chains listed next were all sequenced from one sample in a study of T cells in Graves' hyperthyroidism and ophthalmopathy. RNA transcripts served as the template for amplifying TCR beta CDR3 regions. When the TCR CDR3 underwent first-round RT-PCR, the HTBI primer set was used. In TCRdb, the multiplex PCR reads were re-called with MiXCR into one record per CDR3 protein. The table records around 250,000 distinct CDR3 sequences, less than 15% of them present only once. The sequenced sample consisted of blood. All receptors come from a woman between 35 and 50 years old with Graves' hyperthyroidism that later progressed to Graves' ophthalmopathy.

This clonotype occurred many times. The chain employs TRBV15 and TRBJ2-2; TRBD2 aligns across 11 bases. V was clipped by 5 bases and J by 0 bases; unmatched bases: 11. Looked up from germline, CDR1 is LNHNV and CDR2 is YYDKDF (reference sequence). The CDR3 loop spans 19 amino acids. The CDR3 here is CATSEDWGLAAANTGELFF. For the CDR3, the DNA is TGTGCCACCAGCGAAGATTGGGGACTAGCGGCCGCGAACACCGGGGAGCTGTTTTTT.

This clonotype occurred many times. The chain has TRBV11-3 and TRBJ2-1; 11 bases align to TRBD2. There are 15 residues in the CDR3. CDR1 and CDR2 (germline): SGHNT, YENEEA. The J segment lost 4 bases and the V segment lost 3 bases, leaving 2 bases of the junction unmatched. The DNA of the CDR3 is TGTGCCAGCAGCTTGACTAGCGGGAAATACAATGAGCAGTTCTTC. As protein: CASSLTSGKYNEQFF. Combining the CDR3 with reference TRBV11-3 and TRBJ2-1 gives the whole variable domain EAGVVQSPRYKIIEKKQPVAFWCNPISGHNTLYWYLQNLGQGPELLIRYENEEAVDDSQLPKDRFSAERLKGVDSTLKIQPAELGDSAVYLCASSLTSGKYNEQFFGPGTRLTVL.

Only a few counts were recorded for this clonotype. The DNA for the CDR3 is TGTGCCTGGATCCTGGCCGGGGGGTGGACTGAAGCTTTCTTT. This sequence encodes CAWILAGGWTEAFF. The gene calls are TRBV30 and TRBJ1-1, with D perhaps TRBD1 (5 bases). The germline V and J ends were trimmed by 4 bases and 5 bases, with 17 bases remaining between them. The CDR3 runs 14 residues. Germline values: CDR1 GTSNPN, CDR2 SVGIG (reference sequence). Based on the CDR3 plus reference TRBV30 and TRBJ1-1, the full variable domain is SQTIHQWPATLVQPVGSPLSLECTVEGTSNPNLYWYRQAAGRGLQLLFYSVGIGQISSEVPQNLSASRPQDRQFILSSKKLLLSDSGFYLCAWILAGGWTEAFFGQGTRLTVV.

This clonotype showed up many times. The V and J genes are TRBV10-3 and TRBJ2-4, with D hard to call. This CDR3 contains 15 residues. Trimming removed 2 bases from V and 0 bases from J, with 8 bases in between. Per germline, CDR1 ENHRY and CDR2 SYGVKD. CDR3: CAISEGLPAKNIQYF. The CDR3 DNA reads as TGTGCCATCAGTGAGGGGCTCCCAGCCAAAAACATTCAGTACTTC.

This chain uses TRBV4-3 with TRBJ2-1; 7 nucleotides match TRBD2. This CDR3 comprises 16 residues. Germline loops: CDR1 LGHNA, CDR2 YSLEER. Germline trimming cut 4 bases from V and 5 bases from J; bases unmatched to any gene: 11. CDR3 in amino acids: CASSRDYHRPHNEQFF. The CDR3 coding sequence is TGCGCCAGCAGCCGGGACTACCATCGACCCCACAATGAGCAGTTCTTC.

The rearrangement links TRBV20-1 to TRBJ1-5; 8 bases line up with TRBD1. Looked up from germline, CDR1 is DFQATT and CDR2 is SNEGSKA (reference sequence). The CDR3 spans 17 residues. The V segment lost 2 bases and the J segment 0 bases; nucleotides outside the gene matches: 9. In nucleotides, the CDR3 is TGCAGTGCTAGAAGGGCAGGGGGCGGGTATAGCAATCAGCCCCAGCATTTT. As protein: CSARRAGGGYSNQPQHF.

This clonotype was observed a few times. This chain links TRBV9 with TRBJ1-5, with a tentative D call TRBD1 (5 bases). V lost 0 bases and J 3 bases, leaving 13 bases between the germline ends. The CDR3 length is 16 residues. Germline V gene sequence: CDR1 SGDLS, CDR2 YYNGEE. The CDR3 loop is CASSVVETAINQPQHF. The CDR3 coding sequence is TGTGCCAGCAGCGTAGTTGAGACAGCAATCAATCAGCCCCAGCATTTT.

This clonotype came up many times. This chain joins TRBV24-1 and TRBJ2-1; D perhaps matches TRBD1 (6 bases). This CDR3 comprises 16 residues. V lost 0 bases and J lost 9, with 17 bases in between. Germline loops: CDR1 KGHDR, CDR2 SFDVKD. Written as DNA, the CDR3 is TGTGCCACCAGTGATTTGAGGCCAGGGGTGTACGGTGAGCAGTTCTTC. It translates to CATSDLRPGVYGEQFF.

This clonotype was seen more than once but under ten times. V gene TRBV14 combines with J gene TRBJ2-7; 9 bases are shared with TRBD1. This CDR3 has 14 residues. CDR1 and CDR2 (germline): SGHDN, FVKESK. The ends lost 4 bases at V and 5 bases at J; junction bases unmatched: 6. CDR3 in amino acids: CASSRTGQGNEQYF. CDR3 nucleotide sequence: TGTGCCAGCAGCCGAACGGGACAGGGCAACGAGCAGTACTTC.

In this sample, this clonotype turned up many times. This chain connects TRBV19 to TRBJ1-1; D unresolved. Germline-derived CDR1 and CDR2 are LNHDA and SQIVND (reference sequence). CDR3 length: 12 residues. Deletions cut 5 bases from V and 8 bases from J, with 12 bases between. CDR3 sequence (DNA): TGTGCCAGTAGTTTGGCGCTCAGGGAAGCTTTCTTT. It encodes CASSLALREAFF.

This clonotype occurred a few times. This may be a read error: a much more frequent sequence differs by one nucleotide. V usage is TRBV28 and J usage is TRBJ2-2; maybe TRBD2 (6 bases). CDR3 length: 16 amino acids. Germline V gives CDR1 MDHEN, CDR2 SYDVKM. In DNA, the CDR3 is TGTACCAGCAGTGGACACGGGACTTTCAACACCGGGGAGCTGTTTTTT. Amino acids: CTSSGHGTFNTGELFF.

This clonotype was seen only a few times. The rearrangement uses TRBV5-6 and TRBJ2-4; possible D gene TRBD2, 6 bases. The CDR3 length is 16 residues. In germline, CDR1 is SGHDT, CDR2 YYEEEE. The V end lost 0 bases, the J end lost 0 bases, and 10 bases lay between the germline ends. The CDR3 region is CASSLEGTVAKNIQYF. The CDR3 DNA reads as TGTGCCAGCAGCTTGGAAGGGACTGTAGCCAAAAACATTCAGTACTTC.

This clonotype was detected ten times or more. J is TRBJ1-3 and V is TRBV2, with no clear D. Germline lookup yields CDR1 SNHLY and CDR2 FYNNEI. Trimming cost V 9 bases and J 0 bases, with 12 bases left between them. There are 14 residues in the CDR3. CDR3 protein: CASREIASGNTIYF. The CDR3 DNA reads as TGTGCCAGTCGCGAGATAGCCTCTGGAAACACCATATATTTT.

The chain is built from TRBV19 and TRBJ1-6; no clear D gene. This CDR3 contains 17 residues. In germline, CDR1 is LNHDA, CDR2 SQIVND (reference sequence). V was clipped by 11 bases and J by 1 base, with 21 bases between them. The CDR3: CASSRDRSRSYNSPLHF. CDR3 DNA sequence: TGTGCCTCCAGTCGCGATCGGTCAAGATCCTATAATTCACCCCTCCACTTT.

This clonotype was counted ten times or more. V usage is TRBV6-1 and J usage is TRBJ1-4; 7 nucleotides align to TRBD1. The CDR3 has 15 amino acids. Trimming took 1 base from V and 5 from J; bases not matched to a gene: 4. The germline V gene encodes CDR1 MNHNS and CDR2 SASEGT. CDR3 sequence: CASSEGPTGNEKLFF. CDR3 DNA sequence: TGTGCCAGCAGTGAAGGACCGACAGGGAATGAAAAACTGTTTTTT.

This clonotype was observed many times. The chain couples TRBV12-3 or TRBV12-4 to TRBJ1-2; 7 positions match TRBD1. This CDR3 is 13 amino acids long. With 7 bases clipped from V and 4 bases from J, the junction kept 6 bases outside the gene matches. The CDR3 DNA is TGTGCCAGCAATAGACAGGGTAGCTATGGCTACACCTTC. Amino acids: CASNRQGSYGYTF.

The V and J genes are TRBV2 and TRBJ2-3; D is unclear. The V end was cut by 6 bases, the J end by 0 bases, with 13 bases between. Germline V gives CDR1 SNHLY, CDR2 FYNNEI. The CDR3 loop spans 15 amino acids. CDR3 protein: CASSSDGSSTDTQYF. CDR3 sequence (DNA): TGTGCCAGCAGCTCGGACGGCAGCAGCACAGATACGCAGTATTTT.

This clonotype has a count of ten or more. The chain combines TRBV20-1 with TRBJ2-1; 9 nucleotides line up with TRBD1. CDR3 size: 20 residues. Germline trimming cut 1 base from V and 0 bases from J; bases unmatched to any gene: 16. Per the germline V gene, CDR1 is DFQATT and CDR2 is SNEGSKA (reference sequence). In DNA form, the CDR3 reads TGCAGTGCTAGAGGGGGACAGGGCACCTTTGCGTTCGACTCCTACAATGAGCAGTTCTTC. Its translation is CSARGGQGTFAFDSYNEQFF.

Ten or more counts support this clonotype. This sequence joins TRBV30 and TRBJ1-1, with D hard to call. The CDR3 covers 14 residues. V was shortened by 4 bases and J by 6 bases, with 18 bases between the two germline ends. The germline V gene encodes CDR1 GTSNPN and CDR2 SVGIG (reference sequence). CDR3 nucleotides: TGTGCCTGGAATCACCGGGCCTTGAGCGCTGAAGCTTTCTTT. Translated, it gives CAWNHRALSAEAFF.

This clonotype was detected ten times or more. The chain uses TRBV2 and TRBJ1-1; TRBD1 might be the D (6 bases). From germline, CDR1 is SNHLY and CDR2 FYNNEI. V shed 6 bases and J shed 4 bases, with 15 bases lying between them. The CDR3 runs 14 residues. This chain's CDR3 is CASRSGAGVTEAFF. The CDR3 DNA reads as TGTGCCAGCAGGTCCGGGGCAGGGGTCACTGAAGCTTTCTTT.

This clonotype has ten or more counts. The V and J genes are TRBV27 and TRBJ2-7, with 11 bases identical to TRBD2. J lost 4 bases, V lost 10 bases, and 9 bases had no gene match. The CDR3 contains 14 residues. The germline CDR1 and CDR2 sequences are MNHEY and SMNVEV (reference sequence). CDR3 sequence: CATKRLAGYYEQYF. CDR3 DNA: TGTGCCACCAAGAGACTAGCGGGGTATTACGAGCAGTACTTC.